Listed below are T cell receptor beta chains from one sample, sequenced in a study of monozygotic twins with inflammatory bowel disease. From the 5' RACE reads, TCRdb lists one entry per CDR3 protein and no DNA. The table lists 350,000 to 550,000 distinct CDR3 sequences. The specimen sequenced was blood. Source of these receptors: a human donor with ulcerative colitis or Crohn's disease, or a healthy co-twin of an affected twin (not recorded which). Both conserved end residues are part of each CDR3. Fields, in order: J gene, V gene, CDR3 length, CDR3 protein.

TRBJ1-5	TRBV20-1	15	CSARANDRNNQPQHF
TRBJ1-1	TRBV5-1	15	CASSLGGQGAAEAFF
TRBJ2-3	TRBV9	18	CASSAGTSGGAKADTQYF
TRBJ2-1	TRBV7-2	16	CASSLLTSRSYNEQFF
TRBJ1-1	TRBV6-6	14	CASSLDAWITEAFF
TRBJ1-2	TRBV10-3	12	CAISNYRDGYTF
TRBJ2-7	TRBV6-5	15	CASSSLSGGSYEQYF
TRBJ2-1	TRBV11-2	11	CPSALGDEQFF
TRBJ2-7	TRBV20-1	14	CSASLAGGRYEQYF
TRBJ2-3	TRBV14	14	CASSHDLGGGTQYF
TRBJ1-2	TRBV7-2	15	CASSIGQGTSYGYTF